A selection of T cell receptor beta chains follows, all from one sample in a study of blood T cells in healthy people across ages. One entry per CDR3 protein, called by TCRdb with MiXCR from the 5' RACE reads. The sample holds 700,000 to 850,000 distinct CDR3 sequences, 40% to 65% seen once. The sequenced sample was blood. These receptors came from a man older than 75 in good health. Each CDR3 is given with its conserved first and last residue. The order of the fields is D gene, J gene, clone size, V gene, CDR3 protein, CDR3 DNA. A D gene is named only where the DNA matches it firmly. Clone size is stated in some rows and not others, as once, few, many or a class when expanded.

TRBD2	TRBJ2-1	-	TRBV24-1	CATSDVIAGEGYNEQFF	TGTGCCACCAGTGATGTCATAGCGGGAGAGGGCTACAATGAGCAGTTCTTC
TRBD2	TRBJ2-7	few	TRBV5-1	CASSPGLAESYEQYF	TGTGCCAGCAGCCCGGGGCTAGCGGAGTCCTACGAGCAGTACTTC
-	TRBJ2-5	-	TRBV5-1	CASSVLQETQYF	TGCGCCAGCAGCGTCCTCCAAGAGACCCAGTACTTC
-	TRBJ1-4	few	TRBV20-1	CSARDSTGGEKLFF	TGCAGTGCTAGAGATTCGACAGGAGGTGAAAAACTGTTTTTT
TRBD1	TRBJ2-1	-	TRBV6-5	CASSYSRSGQAYNEQFF	TGTGCGAGCAGTTACTCGAGATCCGGACAGGCCTACAATGAGCAGTTCTTC
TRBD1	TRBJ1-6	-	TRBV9	CASSVAGTENSPLHF	TGTGCCAGCAGCGTAGCGGGGACAGAGAATTCACCCCTCCACTTT
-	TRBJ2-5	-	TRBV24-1	CATSDSLTTGIQETQYF	TGTGCCACCAGTGATTCCCTGACAACAGGGATACAAGAGACCCAGTACTTC
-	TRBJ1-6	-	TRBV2	CASSGGFSNSPLHF	TGTGCCAGCAGTGGAGGGTTTTCCAATTCACCCCTCCACTTT
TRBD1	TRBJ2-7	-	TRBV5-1	CASSSGSAGGRYEQYF	TGCGCCAGCAGCTCGGGGTCCGCAGGGGGTCGCTACGAGCAGTACTTC
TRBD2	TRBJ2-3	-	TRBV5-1	CASSFAGAGTDTQYF	TGCGCCAGCAGCTTTGCGGGAGCAGGGACAGATACGCAGTATTTT
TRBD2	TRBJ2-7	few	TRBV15	CATSREPPSGSHRSYEQYF	TGTGCCACCAGCAGAGAACCCCCTAGCGGGAGCCACCGCTCCTACGAGCAGTACTTC
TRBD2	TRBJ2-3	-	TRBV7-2	CASSLGRLAGVVRRYAYF	TGTGCCAGCAGCTTAGGGAGACTAGCGGGAGTGGTTCGGAGATACGCGTATTTT
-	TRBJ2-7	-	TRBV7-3	CASSPGDLSYNEQYF	TGTGCCAGCAGCCCCGGGGACCTCTCCTACAATGAGCAGTACTTC
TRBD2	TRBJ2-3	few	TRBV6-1	CASSTRTSGRTDTQYF	TGTGCCAGCAGTACCCGGACTAGCGGTAGGACAGATACGCAGTATTTT
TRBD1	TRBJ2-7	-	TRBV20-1	CSARKTGGYEQYF	TGCAGTGCTAGAAAGACAGGGGGCTACGAGCAGTACTTC
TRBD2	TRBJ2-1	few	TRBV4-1	CASSQAGLAWDNEQFF	TGCGCCAGCAGCCAAGCGGGACTAGCGTGGGACAATGAGCAGTTCTTC
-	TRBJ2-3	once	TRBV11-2	CASSLERRGTDTQYF	TGTGCCAGCAGCTTAGAAAGGAGGGGCACAGATACGCAGTATTTT
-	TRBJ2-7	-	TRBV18	CASSPEDSYYEQYF	TGTGCCAGCTCACCGGAGGACTCCTACTACGAGCAGTACTTC
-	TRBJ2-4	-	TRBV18	CASSTTVQEIQYF	TGTGCCAGCTCAACGACTGTACAAGAGATCCAGTACTTC
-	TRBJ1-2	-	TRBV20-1	CSARDPAGNGYTF	TGCAGTGCTAGAGATCCCGCGGGGAATGGCTACACCTTC
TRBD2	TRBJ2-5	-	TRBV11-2	CASSFTGLALQETQYF	TGTGCCAGCAGCTTTACGGGACTAGCGCTCCAAGAGACCCAGTACTTC
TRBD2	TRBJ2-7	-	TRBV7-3	CASSPGTNLGYNEQYF	TGTGCCAGCAGCCCGGGGACTAACCTGGGGTACAATGAGCAGTACTTC
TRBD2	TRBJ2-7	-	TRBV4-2	CASSQELAYNEQYF	TGTGCCAGCAGCCAAGAACTAGCGTACAATGAGCAGTACTTC
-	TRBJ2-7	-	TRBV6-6	CASSLGIWGEQYF	TGTGCCAGCAGCCTAGGCATATGGGGCGAGCAGTACTTC
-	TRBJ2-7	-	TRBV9	CASSPLSDPRKTYEQYF	TGTGCCAGCAGCCCCCTATCGGACCCCCGAAAGACCTACGAGCAGTACTTC
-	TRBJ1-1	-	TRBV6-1	CASSELTEAFF	TGTGCCAGCAGTGAATTGACTGAAGCTTTCTTT
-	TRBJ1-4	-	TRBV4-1	CASSQPREGVSWPDEKLFF	TGCGCCAGCAGCCAACCGAGGGAGGGGGTGTCCTGGCCCGATGAAAAACTGTTTTTT
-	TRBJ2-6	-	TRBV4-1	CASSPDGQPYSGANVLTF	TGCGCCAGCAGCCCTGACGGACAGCCCTACTCTGGGGCCAACGTCCTGACTTTC
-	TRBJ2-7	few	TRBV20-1	CSAREPATYEQYF	TGCAGTGCTAGAGAGCCAGCCACCTACGAGCAGTACTTC
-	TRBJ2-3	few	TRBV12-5	CASGPPVRRYAYF	TGTGCTAGTGGTCCCCCCGTTCGTAGATACGCGTATTTT
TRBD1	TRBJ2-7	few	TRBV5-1	CASTPTGGRYDEQYF	TGCGCCAGCACCCCAACAGGGGGCCGATATGACGAGCAGTACTTC
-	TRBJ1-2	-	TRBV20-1	CSASSGYNYGYTF	TGCAGTGCTAGTAGTGGGTATAACTATGGCTACACCTTC
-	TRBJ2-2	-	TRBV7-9	CASRNTGNTGELFF	TGTGCCAGCCGCAATACAGGGAACACCGGGGAGCTGTTTTTT
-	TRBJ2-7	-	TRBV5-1	CASSGGEYEQYF	TGCGCCAGCAGCGGTGGAGAGTACGAGCAGTACTTC
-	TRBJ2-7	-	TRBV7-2	CASSPSLAEGEQYF	TGTGCCAGCAGCCCTAGCCTCGCGGAGGGCGAGCAGTACTTC
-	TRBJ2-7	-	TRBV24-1	CATRVPGRPPSSYEQYF	TGTGCCACCAGGGTTCCGGGACGTCCCCCAAGCTCCTACGAGCAGTACTTC
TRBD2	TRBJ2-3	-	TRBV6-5	CASSYGTSVNPPTDTQYF	TGTGCCAGCAGTTACGGCACTAGCGTTAATCCTCCCACAGATACGCAGTATTTT
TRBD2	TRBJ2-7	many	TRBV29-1	CSVAGTSGREQYF	TGCAGCGTTGCCGGGACTAGCGGGAGAGAGCAGTACTTC
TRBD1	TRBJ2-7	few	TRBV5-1	CASSLAPGGLKQYF	TGCGCCAGCAGCTTGGCGCCAGGGGGTCTTAAGCAGTACTTC
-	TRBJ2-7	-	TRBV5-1	CASNLGDSLREQYF	TGCGCCAGCAACCTCGGGGACTCCCTCCGGGAGCAGTACTTC
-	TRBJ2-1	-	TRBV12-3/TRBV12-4	CASARASGNNEQFF	TGTGCCAGCGCCAGAGCAAGCGGAAACAATGAGCAGTTCTTC
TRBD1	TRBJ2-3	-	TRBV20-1	CSAIGQGDRYAYF	TGCAGTGCTATTGGACAGGGGGACAGATACGCGTATTTT
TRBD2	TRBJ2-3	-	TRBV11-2	CASSAGLAGTGRYAYF	TGTGCCAGCAGCGCGGGACTAGCGGGTACGGGGAGATACGCGTATTTT
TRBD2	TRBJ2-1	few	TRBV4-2	CASSQVSGTSGRNEQFF	TGTGCCAGCAGCCAAGTCTCCGGGACTAGCGGGAGGAATGAGCAGTTCTTC
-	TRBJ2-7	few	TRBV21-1	CASPGLALPSSYEQYF	TGTGCCAGCCCGGGACTAGCGCTTCCTTCTTCCTACGAGCAGTACTTC
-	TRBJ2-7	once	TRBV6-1	CASSEFLEQYF	TGTGCCAGCAGTGAATTCCTGGAGCAGTACTTC
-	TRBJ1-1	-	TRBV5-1	CASSLLVGGVLNTEAFF	TGCGCCAGCAGCTTGCTGGTTGGGGGGGTATTGAACACTGAAGCTTTCTTT